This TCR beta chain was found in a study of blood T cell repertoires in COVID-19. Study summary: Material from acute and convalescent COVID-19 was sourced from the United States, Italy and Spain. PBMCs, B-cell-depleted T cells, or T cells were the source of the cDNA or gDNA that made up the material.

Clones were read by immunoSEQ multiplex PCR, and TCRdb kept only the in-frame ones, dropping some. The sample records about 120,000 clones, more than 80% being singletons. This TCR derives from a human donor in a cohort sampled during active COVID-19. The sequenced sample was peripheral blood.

CDR3 coding DNA: TGTGCCAGCAGTTTAGATCCGGGGTCACCCCTCCACTTT. Amino acid sequence: CASSLDPGSPLHF. The V gene is TRBV28, the J gene TRBJ1-6; D not certain. This CDR3 comprises 13 residues. The germline gives CDR1 MDHEN, CDR2 SYDVKM. Deletions cut 2 bases from V and 10 bases from J, with 9 bases between.